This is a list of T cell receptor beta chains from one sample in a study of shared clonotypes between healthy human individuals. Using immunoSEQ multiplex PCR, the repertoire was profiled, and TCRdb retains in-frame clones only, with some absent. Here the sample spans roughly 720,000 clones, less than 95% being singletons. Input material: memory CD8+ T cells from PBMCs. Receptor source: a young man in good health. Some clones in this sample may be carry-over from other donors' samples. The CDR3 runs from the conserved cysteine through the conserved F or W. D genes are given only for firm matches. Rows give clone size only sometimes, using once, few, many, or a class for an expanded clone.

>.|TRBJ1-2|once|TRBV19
TGTGCCACCCTCCGACGGGGTGCGGTTGATGGCTACACCTTC
CATLRRGAVDGYTF
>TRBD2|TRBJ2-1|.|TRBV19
TGTGCCAGTAGTCTTAGACTAGCGGGAGACGGGGGAAGCTCCTACAATGAGCAGTTCTTC
CASSLRLAGDGGSSYNEQFF
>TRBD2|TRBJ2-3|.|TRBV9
TGTGCCAGCAGCCCAGCCGCCTGGTATAGCGGGAGGCCGACAGATACGCAGTATTTT
CASSPAAWYSGRPTDTQYF
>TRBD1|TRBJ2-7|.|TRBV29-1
TGCAGCGTTGAAGATCGGGACAGGCCAACCTACGAGCAGTACTTC
CSVEDRDRPTYEQYF
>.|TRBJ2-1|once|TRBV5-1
TGCGCCAGCAGCCTTAGCGCGAGCTCCTACAATGAGCAGTTCTTC
CASSLSASSYNEQFF
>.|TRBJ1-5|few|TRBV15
TGTGCCACCAGCAGAGAAGGGTGGGGCGGTCAGCCCCAGCATTTT
CATSREGWGGQPQHF
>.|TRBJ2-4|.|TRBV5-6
TGTGCCAGCAGCCTGGCAGGGGTCGTAAACATTCAGTACTTC
CASSLAGVVNIQYF
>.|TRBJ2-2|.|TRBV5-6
TGTGCCAGCAGCTTTCCGCAATGGAACACCGGGGAGCTGTTTTTT
CASSFPQWNTGELFF
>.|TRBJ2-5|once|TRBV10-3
TGTGCCATCAGTGAGTCTCGGGGAGAGGAGACCCAGTACTTC
CAISESRGEETQYF
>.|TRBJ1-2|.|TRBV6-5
TGTGCCACCCTGGGTCCGGGGGGCGCGTCCTATGGCTACACCTTC
CATLGPGGASYGYTF
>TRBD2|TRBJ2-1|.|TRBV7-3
TGTGCCAGCAGCTTACTAGCGGGAGGGCTCTACAATGAGCAGTTCTTC
CASSLLAGGLYNEQFF
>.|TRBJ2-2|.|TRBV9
TGTGCCAGCAGCTATTCCACAGGGTCCGGGGAGCTGTTTTTT
CASSYSTGSGELFF
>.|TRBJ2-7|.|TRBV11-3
TGTGCCAGCAGCCAAGGTGACTTCTCTCGCGAGCAGTACTTC
CASSQGDFSREQYF
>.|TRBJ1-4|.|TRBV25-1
TGTGCCAGCAGTGAATACTCTACTGGGGAAAAACTGTTTTTT
CASSEYSTGEKLFF
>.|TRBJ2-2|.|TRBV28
TGTGCCTCCCGGGCTGCCAGGCTCAACACCGGGGAGCTGTTTTTT
CASRAARLNTGELFF
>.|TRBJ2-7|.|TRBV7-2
TGTGCCAGCGGGGGCCGCTCCTACGAGCAGTACTTC
CASGGRSYEQYF
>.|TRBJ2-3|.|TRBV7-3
TGTGCCAGCAGCTTAGTTGGGGGATTACCCACAGATACGCAGTATTTT
CASSLVGGLPTDTQYF
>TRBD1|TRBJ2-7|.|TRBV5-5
TGTGCCAGCAGTACGAATGTCATTACCGGGACAGGGGGTAATGAGCAGTACTTC
CASSTNVITGTGGNEQYF
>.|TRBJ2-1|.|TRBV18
TGTGCCAGCTCACAACGAGCCGTGACGGGGATCTACAATGAGCAGTTCTTC
CASSQRAVTGIYNEQFF
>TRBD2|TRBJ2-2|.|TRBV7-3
TGTGCCAGCAGCCCCCGGGAGGGAAGGACCGGGGAGCTGTTTTTT
CASSPREGRTGELFF
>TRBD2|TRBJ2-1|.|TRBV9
TGTGCCAGCAGCGTAGAACTAGCGGGAGGGGATGAGCAGTTCTTC
CASSVELAGGDEQFF
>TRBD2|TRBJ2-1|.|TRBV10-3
TGTGCCATCAGTAATCCCCCTAGCGGGATTAATCGAGGGCAGTTCTTC
CAISNPPSGINRGQFF
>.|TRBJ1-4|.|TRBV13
TGTGCCAGCAGCTTTGCCCGGGGGGCTAATGAAAAACTGTTTTTT
CASSFARGANEKLFF
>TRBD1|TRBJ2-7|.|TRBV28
TGTGCCAGCAGTCGACCTGCAAAAAGACAGGGCCACTCCTACGAGCAGTACTTC
CASSRPAKRQGHSYEQYF
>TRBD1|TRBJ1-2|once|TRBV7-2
TGTGCCAGCAGCTTGACCGGGACAGGGGGACCCCCAACGGGCTACACCTTC
CASSLTGTGGPPTGYTF
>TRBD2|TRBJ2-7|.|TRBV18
TGTGCCAGCTCACCTAGCGGGAGCGGCTCCTACGAGCAGTACTTC
CASSPSGSGSYEQYF
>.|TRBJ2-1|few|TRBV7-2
TGTGCCAGCAGCCAACGGGGCAGGGCCCCCTACAATGAGCAGTTCTTC
CASSQRGRAPYNEQFF
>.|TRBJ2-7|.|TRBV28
TGTGCCAGCAGCTATAGCGATGTCTACGAGCAGTACTTC
CASSYSDVYEQYF